The 23 T cell receptor beta chains below all came from one sample that was sequenced in a study of PD-1 blockade in classical Hodgkin lymphoma. Method: immunoSEQ multiplex PCR; TCRdb's copy keeps in-frame clones and lacks some. The profile shows approximately 15,000 clones, about 80% of them singletons. Every patient experienced relapse after autologous stem cell transplantation, and brentuximab vedotin exposure varied. Source: peripheral blood mononuclear cells (PBMCs), taken at baseline. The source is a human donor with classical Hodgkin lymphoma.

This chain links TRBV2 with TRBJ1-2; TRBD1 matches at 8 bases. This CDR3 has 13 amino acids. Trimming cost V 5 bases and J 4 bases; bases outside gene matches: 3. The germline V gene encodes CDR1 SNHLY and CDR2 FYNNEI. This chain's CDR3 is CASSLGTGYGYTF. The CDR3 nucleotides read TGTGCCAGCAGTTTAGGGACAGGCTATGGCTACACCTTC. Combining the CDR3 with reference TRBV2 and TRBJ1-2 gives the whole variable domain EPEVTQTPSHQVTQMGQEVILRCVPISNHLYFYWYRQILGQKVEFLVSFYNNEISEKSEIFDDQFSVERPDGSNFTLKIRSTKLEDSAMYFCASSLGTGYGYTFGSGTRLTVV.

The chain recombines TRBV7-9 with TRBJ2-5; D unclear. Germline CDR1 and CDR2: SEHNR and FQNEAQ (reference sequence). Between the trimmed V and J ends, which lost 3 bases and 2 bases, there was a span of 1 base. This CDR3 has 11 amino acids. The CDR3 sequence is CASSLQETQYF. The CDR3, as DNA: TGTGCCAGCAGCTTGCAAGAGACCCAGTACTTC. Supplemented by reference TRBV7-9 and TRBJ2-5, the full variable domain reads DTGVSQNPRHKITKRGQNVTFRCDPISEHNRLYWYRQTLGQGPEFLTYFQNEAQLEKSRLLSDRFSAERPKGSFSTLEIQRTEQGDSAMYLCASSLQETQYFGPGTRLLVL.

The chain has TRBV10-3 and TRBJ2-5, with TRBD2 matching 9 bases. V was clipped by 5 bases and J by 5 bases; unmatched bases: 6. The CDR3 contains 14 residues. CDR1 is ENHRY, CDR2 SYGVKD, per germline. As DNA, the CDR3 is TGTGCCATCAGTAACCTAGCGGGGATGGAGACCCAGTACTTC. Protein sequence: CAISNLAGMETQYF.

This rearrangement joins TRBV29-1 to TRBJ1-4, with no clear D. The CDR3 consists of 14 residues. V gave up 3 bases and J gave up 2 bases, with 10 bases separating them. Germline V gene sequence: CDR1 SQVTM, CDR2 ANQGSEA. The CDR3 coding sequence is TGCAGCGTTGAGAGGTTAGGGACTAATGAAAAACTGTTTTTT. This gives the protein CSVERLGTNEKLFF.

The chain combines TRBV10-3 with TRBJ2-3; 7 bases are a match to TRBD2. The germline gives CDR1 ENHRY, CDR2 SYGVKD. Trimming took 7 bases from V and 4 from J; bases not matched to a gene: 8. The CDR3 is made up of 14 amino acids. The CDR3 nucleotides are TGTGCCATCACGAGGGGAGGGAACCCAGATACGCAGTATTTT. Translated, it gives CAITRGGNPDTQYF.

This rearrangement joins TRBV2 to TRBJ1-1, with D possibly being TRBD1 (6 bases). This CDR3 region has 13 residues. Per the germline V gene, CDR1 is SNHLY and CDR2 is FYNNEI. Trimming shortened V by 6 bases and J by 4 bases, and 12 bases separated the two germline ends. DNA of the CDR3: TGTGCCAGCAGGGCAGGGGAGGGCACTGAAGCTTTCTTT. It specifies CASRAGEGTEAFF. Together with reference TRBV2 and TRBJ1-1, the CDR3 gives the full variable domain: EPEVTQTPSHQVTQMGQEVILRCVPISNHLYFYWYRQILGQKVEFLVSFYNNEISEKSEIFDDQFSVERPDGSNFTLKIRSTKLEDSAMYFCASRAGEGTEAFFGQGTRLTVV.

This clone was observed once. The rearrangement links TRBV28 to TRBJ1-5; 7 bases match TRBD1. Looked up from germline, CDR1 is MDHEN and CDR2 is SYDVKM. This CDR3 contains 15 residues. V shed 9 bases, J shed 3 bases, and the junction held 11 bases outside the gene matches. The CDR3 DNA sequence: TGTGCCAGTACCTCGACGGGACAGCTCAATCAGCCCCAGCATTTT. Protein sequence: CASTSTGQLNQPQHF.

J is TRBJ1-2 and V is TRBV4-1, with D possibly matching TRBD1 (5 bases). The CDR3 contains 15 residues. V was clipped by 0 bases and J by 4 bases, with 12 bases between them. The germline V gene has CDR1 MGHRA and CDR2 YSYEKL. CDR3 in amino acids: CASSQDSKTGYGYTF. Here the CDR3 DNA reads TGCGCCAGCAGCCAAGATAGTAAAACAGGCTATGGCTACACCTTC.

The chain joins TRBV28 to TRBJ1-2; D is unclear. The CDR3 consists of 11 residues. Germline-derived CDR1 and CDR2 are MDHEN and SYDVKM. V was shortened by 4 bases and J by 4 bases, with 4 bases between the two germline ends. The CDR3 region is CASSYSYGYTF. Written as DNA, the CDR3 is TGTGCCAGCAGTTACAGCTATGGCTACACCTTC.

The gene calls are TRBV13 and TRBJ2-3; 16 bases map to TRBD2. V gave up 5 bases and J gave up 4 bases; unmatched junction bases: 3. The CDR3 contains 16 residues. CDR1 is PRHDT and CDR2 is FYEKMQ in the germline V gene (reference sequence). In DNA, the CDR3 is TGTGCCAGCAGCCAGGGACTAGCGGGGGGGTCAGATACGCAGTATTTT. This translates into CASSQGLAGGSDTQYF.

The chain links TRBV6-1 to TRBJ2-7; 10 positions match TRBD1. Per the germline V gene, CDR1 is MNHNS and CDR2 is SASEGT. V shed 5 bases, J shed 3 bases, and the junction held 7 bases outside the gene matches. This CDR3 is 15 amino acids long. This CDR3 reads CASSFRDRGGYEQYF. CDR3 nucleotide sequence: TGTGCCAGCAGTTTCCGGGACAGGGGAGGCTACGAGCAGTACTTC.

The CDR3: CASSQETSLPYEQYF. As DNA, the CDR3 is TGTGCCAGCAGTCAAGAGACTAGTCTACCCTACGAGCAGTACTTC. The chain recombines TRBV28 with TRBJ2-7, with a possible D match to TRBD2 (6 bases). Germline CDR1 MDHEN, CDR2 SYDVKM. V lost 5 bases, J lost 2 bases, and 16 bases lay in between. CDR3 size: 15 residues.

This clone was detected a few times. The rearrangement joins TRBV19 to TRBJ1-1; no definite D call. The CDR3 contains 16 residues. V was cut by 3 bases and J by 0 bases, with 14 bases left in between. CDR1 and CDR2 (germline): LNHDA, SQIVND (reference sequence). This CDR3 is CASSIHKGLMNTEAFF. For the CDR3, the DNA is TGTGCCAGTAGTATTCACAAGGGCCTTATGAACACTGAAGCTTTCTTT. Combining the CDR3 with reference TRBV19 and TRBJ1-1 gives the whole variable domain DGGITQSPKYLFRKEGQNVTLSCEQNLNHDAMYWYRQDPGQGLRLIYYSQIVNDFQKGDIAEGYSVSREKKESFPLTVTSAQKNPTAFYLCASSIHKGLMNTEAFFGQGTRLTVV.

The chain joins TRBV13 to TRBJ2-2, with D perhaps being TRBD1 or TRBD2 (6 bases each). The CDR3 spans 15 residues. The V gene lost 0 bases and the J gene lost 4 bases, with 9 bases spanning the gap. CDR1 is PRHDT, CDR2 FYEKMQ, per germline (reference sequence). CDR3 region: CASSLGGGSTGELFF. The CDR3 DNA follows: TGTGCCAGCAGCTTAGGAGGGGGGAGCACCGGGGAGCTGTTTTTT.

J is TRBJ2-7 and V is TRBV2; maybe TRBD1 (5 bases). This CDR3 has 15 amino acids. Germline CDR1 is SNHLY and CDR2 is FYNNEI. V dropped 10 bases and J dropped 0 bases, with 19 bases sitting between them. The CDR3 DNA reads TGTGCCACCACTCATTCAGGGTCGAGCTCCTACGAGCAGTACTTC. Translated: CATTHSGSSSYEQYF.

The V and J genes are TRBV20-1 and TRBJ2-7; D not resolved. This CDR3 region has 11 residues. Germline V gene sequence: CDR1 DFQATT, CDR2 SNEGSKA (reference sequence). V was clipped by 7 bases and J by 3 bases, with 10 bases between them. In DNA form, the CDR3 reads TGCAGTGTATCCAACGACTACGAGCAGTACTTC. This sequence encodes CSVSNDYEQYF.

The chain couples TRBV7-9 to TRBJ1-1; no clear D gene. CDR3 size: 12 residues. In germline, CDR1 is SEHNR, CDR2 FQNEAQ (reference sequence). The V end lost 2 bases, the J end lost 5 bases, and 6 bases lay between the germline ends. The DNA of the CDR3 is TGTGCCAGCAGCTTATTAGGGACTGAAGCTTTCTTT. This gives the protein CASSLLGTEAFF.

The V and J genes are TRBV5-1 and TRBJ2-7; TRBD1 aligns across 9 bases. Germline V gene lookup returns CDR1 SGHRS and CDR2 YFSETQ. J lost 5 bases, V lost 0 bases, and 6 bases had no gene match. The CDR3 spans 15 residues. CDR3 sequence (DNA): TGCGCCAGCAGCTTGGACAGGACAGGGGTCAACGAGCAGTACTTC. Protein sequence: CASSLDRTGVNEQYF.

The chain has TRBV7-2 and TRBJ2-3; TRBD2 aligns across 11 bases. J was trimmed by 2 bases and V by 0 bases; bases with no gene match: 7. CDR1 SGHTA and CDR2 FQGNSA come from the germline V gene. The CDR3 loop spans 18 amino acids. The CDR3: CASSLAGPSGGHTDTQYF. The CDR3 region has the DNA TGTGCCAGCAGCTTAGCGGGCCCTAGCGGGGGGCACACAGATACGCAGTATTTT.

The V gene is TRBV18, the J gene TRBJ1-5, with D hard to call. The V and J ends lost 5 bases and 3 bases respectively, with 11 bases between them. Germline lookup yields CDR1 KGHSH and CDR2 LQKENI. CDR3 length: 14 residues. The chain's CDR3 is CASSDGGDNQPQHF. The DNA for the CDR3 is TGTGCCAGCTCAGATGGAGGCGACAATCAGCCCCAGCATTTT.

This clone occurred once. The chain couples TRBV7-9 to TRBJ1-5, with D possibly TRBD1 on 5 matching bases. V lost 5 bases, J lost 0 bases, and 11 bases lay in between. CDR1 SEHNR and CDR2 FQNEAQ come from the germline V gene (reference sequence). This CDR3 has 15 residues. The CDR3 bases are TGTGCCAGCAGCGCCGGGACGGGTAGCAATCAGCCCCAGCATTTT. This translates into CASSAGTGSNQPQHF.

The J gene is TRBJ1-3, the V gene TRBV19, with D perhaps TRBD1 (5 bases). CDR3 size: 14 residues. Germline V CDR1 and CDR2: LNHDA, SQIVND (reference sequence). The V end lost 3 bases, the J end lost 3 bases, and 9 bases lay between the germline ends. The CDR3 spells CASSIGDGGNTIYF. In nucleotides, the CDR3 is TGTGCCAGTAGTATTGGGGACGGTGGAAACACCATATATTTT. Combining the CDR3 with reference TRBV19 and TRBJ1-3 gives the whole variable domain DGGITQSPKYLFRKEGQNVTLSCEQNLNHDAMYWYRQDPGQGLRLIYYSQIVNDFQKGDIAEGYSVSREKKESFPLTVTSAQKNPTAFYLCASSIGDGGNTIYFGEGSWLTVV.

This sequence joins TRBV10-2 and TRBJ1-2, with D unclear. Germline lookup yields CDR1 WSHSY and CDR2 SAAADI. This CDR3 has 11 amino acids. V shed 4 bases and J shed 8 bases, with 8 bases lying between them. In DNA form, the CDR3 reads TGCGCCAGCAGTGGATCGGGAGGCTACACCTTC. Its translation is CASSGSGGYTF.